A selection of T cell receptor beta chains follows, all from one sample in a study of CD8 T cells in Susac syndrome. A single record per CDR3 protein comes from TCRdb applying MiXCR to the immunoSEQ multiplex PCR reads. This repertoire shows about 240,000 distinct CDR3 sequences, 95% to 97% found once; its top ten account for approximately 0.1%. Specimen: CD4+ T cells from PBMCs. The receptors here all came from a human donor with Susac syndrome. Both conserved end residues are part of each CDR3. A D gene is named only where the DNA matches it firmly. Size is omitted from some rows. Given values are once, few, many or a class for expanded clones.

v_call: TRBV27; clone_size: -; d_call: -; j_call: TRBJ1-4; cdr3_aa: CASRRASSGKEKLFF; cdr3_nt: TGTGCCAGCAGAAGGGCTTCCTCGGGAAAGGAAAAACTGTTTTTT
v_call: TRBV4-2; clone_size: -; d_call: -; j_call: TRBJ1-1; cdr3_aa: CASSQVGRRNTEAFF; cdr3_nt: TGTGCCAGCAGCCAAGTCGGACGGCGGAACACTGAAGCTTTCTTT
v_call: TRBV29-1; clone_size: -; d_call: -; j_call: TRBJ1-1; cdr3_aa: CSVERRANTEAFF; cdr3_nt: TGCAGCGTTGAGAGGAGGGCAAACACTGAAGCTTTCTTT
v_call: TRBV18; clone_size: -; d_call: -; j_call: TRBJ1-1; cdr3_aa: CASSPIREVDTEAFF; cdr3_nt: TGTGCCAGCTCACCAATTCGGGAGGTTGACACTGAAGCTTTCTTT
v_call: TRBV4-2; clone_size: few; d_call: TRBD2; j_call: TRBJ2-1; cdr3_aa: CASSPRLAGVDNEQFF; cdr3_nt: TGTGCCAGCAGCCCCCGACTAGCGGGAGTAGATAATGAGCAGTTCTTC
v_call: TRBV29-1; clone_size: -; d_call: -; j_call: TRBJ2-7; cdr3_aa: CSVGQGTYEQYF; cdr3_nt: TGCAGCGTTGGCCAGGGCACCTACGAGCAGTACTTC
v_call: TRBV20-1; clone_size: -; d_call: -; j_call: TRBJ2-4; cdr3_aa: CSASDDGDIQYF; cdr3_nt: TGCAGTGCTAGCGACGACGGGGACATTCAGTACTTC
v_call: TRBV12-3/TRBV12-4; clone_size: once; d_call: -; j_call: TRBJ2-5; cdr3_aa: CASSLEAGLGETQYF; cdr3_nt: TGTGCCAGCAGTTTAGAGGCAGGGCTAGGCGAGACCCAGTACTTC
v_call: TRBV30; clone_size: -; d_call: -; j_call: TRBJ2-5; cdr3_aa: CAWSVLAALGTLGQETQYF; cdr3_nt: TGTGCCTGGAGTGTACTCGCGGCCCTAGGTACCCTAGGGCAAGAGACCCAGTACTTC
v_call: TRBV7-9; clone_size: once; d_call: -; j_call: TRBJ2-1; cdr3_aa: CASSLVFEQFF; cdr3_nt: TGTGCCAGCAGCTTAGTATTTGAGCAGTTCTTC
v_call: TRBV11-1; clone_size: -; d_call: TRBD1; j_call: TRBJ2-7; cdr3_aa: CASSFIGTGSHEQYF; cdr3_nt: TGTGCCAGCAGCTTTATTGGGACAGGGAGTCACGAGCAGTACTTC
v_call: TRBV5-1; clone_size: -; d_call: TRBD2; j_call: TRBJ2-3; cdr3_aa: CASSSRLADLGDTQYF; cdr3_nt: TGCGCCAGCAGCTCAAGACTAGCAGACTTGGGGGATACGCAGTATTTT
v_call: TRBV29-1; clone_size: -; d_call: -; j_call: TRBJ2-1; cdr3_aa: CSPRTEHNEQFF; cdr3_nt: TGCAGCCCCCGCACGGAACACAATGAGCAGTTCTTC
v_call: TRBV29-1; clone_size: -; d_call: TRBD1; j_call: TRBJ2-7; cdr3_aa: CSGQLRGPEGEQYF; cdr3_nt: TGCAGCGGGCAATTAAGGGGGCCAGAGGGCGAGCAGTACTTC
v_call: TRBV29-1; clone_size: -; d_call: TRBD1; j_call: TRBJ2-3; cdr3_aa: CSVSRGNGITDTQYF; cdr3_nt: TGCAGCGTTTCCAGGGGGAACGGAATTACAGATACGCAGTATTTT
v_call: TRBV11-2; clone_size: -; d_call: TRBD2; j_call: TRBJ2-7; cdr3_aa: CASSGGRGGGYEQYF; cdr3_nt: TGTGCCAGCAGCGGAGGTCGGGGGGGCGGTTACGAGCAGTACTTC
v_call: TRBV20-1; clone_size: -; d_call: TRBD2; j_call: TRBJ2-3; cdr3_aa: CSARLGLAGRGLADTQYF; cdr3_nt: TGCAGTGCTAGACTGGGACTAGCGGGAAGGGGGTTAGCAGATACGCAGTATTTT
v_call: TRBV27; clone_size: once; d_call: TRBD2; j_call: TRBJ2-5; cdr3_aa: CASSWTSGRETQYF; cdr3_nt: TGTGCCAGCAGTTGGACTAGCGGGAGAGAGACCCAGTACTTC
v_call: TRBV20-1; clone_size: once; d_call: -; j_call: TRBJ2-1; cdr3_aa: CSALWPGSSYNEQFF; cdr3_nt: TGCAGTGCTCTATGGCCGGGGAGCTCCTACAATGAGCAGTTCTTC
v_call: TRBV4-1; clone_size: -; d_call: TRBD2; j_call: TRBJ2-3; cdr3_aa: CASSTPASGRTDTQYF; cdr3_nt: TGCGCCAGCAGTACGCCGGCTAGCGGGAGAACAGATACGCAGTATTTT
v_call: TRBV30; clone_size: -; d_call: -; j_call: TRBJ2-5; cdr3_aa: CAWSPGLQETQYF; cdr3_nt: TGTGCCTGGAGTCCCGGGTTACAAGAGACCCAGTACTTC
v_call: TRBV30; clone_size: -; d_call: -; j_call: TRBJ1-1; cdr3_aa: CAWSGGFSEAFF; cdr3_nt: TGTGCCTGGAGTGGTGGCTTCTCTGAAGCTTTCTTT
v_call: TRBV20-1; clone_size: -; d_call: -; j_call: TRBJ2-3; cdr3_aa: CSARPAGYSTDTQYF; cdr3_nt: TGCAGTGCTAGGCCCGCGGGATACAGCACAGATACGCAGTATTTT
v_call: TRBV28; clone_size: once; d_call: -; j_call: TRBJ2-3; cdr3_aa: CASSFSSSTDTQYF; cdr3_nt: TGTGCCAGCAGTTTTAGTTCAAGCACAGATACGCAGTATTTT
v_call: TRBV29-1; clone_size: -; d_call: -; j_call: TRBJ1-2; cdr3_aa: CSVVGLESGGDNYGYTF; cdr3_nt: TGCAGCGTTGTAGGATTGGAATCCGGGGGGGATAACTATGGCTACACCTTC
v_call: TRBV7-6; clone_size: -; d_call: TRBD1; j_call: TRBJ2-7; cdr3_aa: CASSLEGQGRDEQYF; cdr3_nt: TGTGCCAGCAGCTTAGAGGGACAGGGTAGAGACGAGCAGTACTTC